Below are 3 T cell receptor beta chains sequenced from a single sample in a study of human T cells and chemical hapten exposure (dated by TCRdb to the early 2020s). The time point label here, explained by the study, means: patch test 1, 2 weeks after DPC sensitization. The treatment or condition label here, explained by the study, means: therapeutic diphenylcyclopropenone sensitization with weekly scalp DPC. The receptor library was made with RACE. These reads were obtained on a NextSeq 500. TCRdb trimmed public reads at Q25 via fastp, called clones via MiXCR and kept in-frame beta chains. For every CDR3 protein sequence, its rows merge into one entry that carries the most common genes and DNA. This sample has 150,000 to 200,000 distinct CDR3 sequences in its table, and about 15% of those were observed once. The biggest ten clones account for 1.5% to 2% of the sample. The input for sequencing was whole blood, taken in connection with sensitization to the hapten diphenylcyclopropenone (DPC). The receptors stem from a woman in her 30s with alopecia areata. Some clones in this sample may be carry-over from other donors' samples.

The gene calls are TRBV6-2 or TRBV6-3 and TRBJ1-2; a possible D gene is TRBD1 (6 bases). The germline CDR1 and CDR2 sequences are MNHEY and SVGEGT. V shed 7 bases and J shed 2 bases, with 11 bases lying between them. This CDR3 has 13 residues. The CDR3 nucleotides read TGTGCCAGCACAAATCAGGGGAACTATGGCTACACCTTC. It is translated as CASTNQGNYGYTF.

The chain carries TRBV4-1 and TRBJ1-1; a possible D gene is TRBD1 (5 bases). The germline V gene encodes CDR1 MGHRA and CDR2 YSYEKL. Trimming took off 0 bases at V and 4 bases at J, with 15 bases between the two ends. The CDR3 runs to 16 residues. The CDR3 nucleotides are TGCGCCAGCAGCCAAGATCCAGCGGGGAGGGGCACTGAAGCTTTCTTT. Protein sequence: CASSQDPAGRGTEAFF.

This clonotype was found many times. CDR3 sequence (DNA): TGTGCCAGCAGTTTATTTCGACTAGCGGGAGGGCCCCCAGATACGCAGTATTTT. Protein product: CASSLFRLAGGPPDTQYF. V gene TRBV27 combines with J gene TRBJ2-3; 14 bases are shared with TRBD2. Per the germline V gene, CDR1 is MNHEY and CDR2 is SMNVEV (reference sequence). This CDR3 region has 18 residues. The junction had 7 bases not matched to a gene; V was cut back by 1 base and J by 4 bases.